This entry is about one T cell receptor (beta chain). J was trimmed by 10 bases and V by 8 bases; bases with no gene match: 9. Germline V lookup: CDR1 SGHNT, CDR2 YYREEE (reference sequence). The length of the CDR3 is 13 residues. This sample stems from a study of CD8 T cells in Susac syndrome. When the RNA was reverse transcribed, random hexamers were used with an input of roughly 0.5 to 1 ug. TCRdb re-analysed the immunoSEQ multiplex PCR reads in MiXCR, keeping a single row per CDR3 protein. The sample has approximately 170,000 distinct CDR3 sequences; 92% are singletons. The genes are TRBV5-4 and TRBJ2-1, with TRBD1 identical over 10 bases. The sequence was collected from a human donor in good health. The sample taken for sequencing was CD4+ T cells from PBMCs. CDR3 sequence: CASSGQGEREQFF. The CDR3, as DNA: TGTGCCAGTTCTGGACAGGGGGAACGAGAGCAGTTCTTC.